The rows below give T cell receptor beta chains drawn from one sample of a study of shared clonotypes between healthy human individuals. Generated by immunoSEQ multiplex PCR, the TCRdb table keeps only in-frame clones and is missing some. The sample comprises some 1.4 million clones, around 97% of which are singletons, and approximately 1.2% rests with the top ten. The sample consisted of naive CD4+ T cells sorted from blood. The source of these receptors is a man between 25 and 39 years old in good health. Both conserved end residues are part of each CDR3. The D gene is left open where the match is weak. Only part of the rows carry a size: once, few, many, or a class if the clone is expanded.

CDR3 protein,CDR3 DNA,V gene,J gene,clone size,D gene
CASRTPTTEQYF,TGTGCCAGTCGGACTCCCACGACGGAGCAGTACTTC,TRBV28,TRBJ2-7,.,.
CASRQTSVRYNEQFF,TGTGCCAGCAGACAAACTAGCGTCAGATACAATGAGCAGTTCTTC,TRBV28,TRBJ2-1,.,TRBD2
CASTGRTEAFF,TGTGCCAGCACGGGGAGGACTGAAGCTTTCTTT,TRBV25-1,TRBJ1-1,.,.
CASSQEPGAQPQHF,TGCGCCAGCAGCCAAGAACCCGGGGCTCAGCCCCAGCATTTT,TRBV4-3,TRBJ1-5,.,.
CASSEPGRGADTQYF,TGTGCCAGCAGCGAGCCGGGACGGGGCGCAGATACGCAGTATTTT,TRBV6-1,TRBJ2-3,.,.
CASSIPGTETQYF,TGTGCCAGCAGCATCCCAGGGACGGAGACCCAGTACTTC,TRBV13,TRBJ2-5,.,.
CASSGRDRGRLNYGYTF,TGTGCCAGCAGCGGCCGGGACAGGGGGCGCCTTAACTATGGCTACACCTTC,TRBV9,TRBJ1-2,.,TRBD1
CASSLGPSYEQYF,TGTGCCAGCAGCTTAGGGCCCTCCTACGAGCAGTACTTC,TRBV11-3,TRBJ2-7,.,.
CASSLVPSGGNEQFF,TGTGCCAGCAGCTTAGTGCCTAGCGGGGGAAATGAGCAGTTCTTC,TRBV11-2,TRBJ2-1,.,TRBD2
CASSQDRADATQYF,TGCGCCAGCAGCCAAGATAGAGCGGACGCTACCCAGTACTTC,TRBV4-3,TRBJ2-5,.,.
CASSGQGAGNQPQHF,TGTGCCAGCAGTGGACAGGGGGCCGGCAATCAGCCCCAGCATTTT,TRBV2,TRBJ1-5,.,TRBD1
CASSLREAPNEQFF,TGTGCCAGCAGTTTGCGGGAGGCCCCCAATGAGCAGTTCTTC,TRBV27,TRBJ2-1,once,TRBD2
CAWVETGGEWNEQFF,TGTGCCTGGGTAGAAACAGGGGGCGAGTGGAATGAGCAGTTCTTC,TRBV30,TRBJ2-1,.,TRBD1
CASSLGTSRGTDTQYF,TGTGCCAGCAGCCTTGGTACTAGCCGGGGCACAGATACGCAGTATTTT,TRBV7-6,TRBJ2-3,.,.
CASSSRQGTNEKLFF,TGTGCCAGCTCATCCCGACAGGGTACTAATGAAAAACTGTTTTTT,TRBV18,TRBJ1-4,.,TRBD1
CASSVGSSGSPRIFYEQYF,TGTGCCAGCAGCGTAGGATCTAGCGGGAGCCCAAGGATCTTCTACGAGCAGTACTTC,TRBV9,TRBJ2-7,.,TRBD2
CASSVGPLYEQYF,TGTGCCAGCAGCGTAGGTCCCTTGTACGAGCAGTACTTC,TRBV9,TRBJ2-7,once,.
CASSLPRLAGGHDYRELFF,TGTGCCAGCAGCTTGCCCCGGCTAGCGGGAGGGCACGACTATCGGGAGCTGTTTTTT,TRBV5-4,TRBJ2-2,.,TRBD2
CASSLAPVQPQHF,TGTGCCAGCAGCTTAGCGCCCGTTCAGCCCCAGCATTTT,TRBV7-2,TRBJ1-5,few,.
CASSEMRNTGELFF,TGTGCCAGCAGTGAAATGCGAAACACCGGGGAGCTGTTTTTT,TRBV6-1,TRBJ2-2,.,.
CAWSAHLRGGTDTQYF,TGTGCCTGGAGTGCCCACCTCAGGGGGGGCACAGATACGCAGTATTTT,TRBV30,TRBJ2-3,.,.
CASSPTTSYLGNEQFF,TGTGCCAGCTCACCAACTACTAGCTACTTGGGGAATGAGCAGTTCTTC,TRBV18,TRBJ2-1,.,.
CASSLPSETQYF,TGCGCCAGCAGCTTACCCTCGGAGACCCAGTACTTC,TRBV5-1,TRBJ2-5,.,.
CASTGRDGYTF,TGTGCCAGTACGGGAAGGGATGGCTACACCTTC,TRBV19,TRBJ1-2,.,.
CASSETRTSEQFF,TGTGCCAGCAGTGAGACTAGGACTAGTGAGCAGTTCTTC,TRBV2,TRBJ2-1,.,TRBD2
CASSPEASYEQYF,TGTGCCAGCTCACCAGAGGCCAGCTACGAGCAGTACTTC,TRBV18,TRBJ2-7,.,.
CASSPATSHEQFF,TGTGCCAGCAGCCCAGCGACTAGCCATGAGCAGTTCTTC,TRBV5-3,TRBJ2-1,.,TRBD2
CASSSPLTGSSYNEQFF,TGTGCCAGCAGTTCCCCGCTAACGGGGAGCTCCTACAATGAGCAGTTCTTC,TRBV27,TRBJ2-1,.,.
CASSFDNRGSGELFF,TGTGCCAGCAGTTTTGATAACAGGGGATCCGGGGAGCTGTTTTTT,TRBV27,TRBJ2-2,.,TRBD1
CASSERLGSYNEQFF,TGCGCCAGCAGTGAGCGGTTGGGCTCCTACAATGAGCAGTTCTTC,TRBV10-2,TRBJ2-1,once,.
CASSLAGVNGYTF,TGTGCCAGCAGTTTAGCAGGGGTGAATGGCTACACCTTC,TRBV27,TRBJ1-2,.,.
CAISPPGQVYEQYF,TGTGCCATCAGTCCACCGGGACAGGTCTACGAGCAGTACTTC,TRBV10-3,TRBJ2-7,.,TRBD1
CAISEEAGSYEQYF,TGTGCCATCAGTGAGGAAGCGGGCTCCTACGAGCAGTACTTC,TRBV10-3,TRBJ2-7,.,.
CASSQRLAGGTGELFF,TGTGCCAGCAGCCAGAGACTAGCGGGAGGCACCGGGGAGCTGTTTTTT,TRBV7-6,TRBJ2-2,once,TRBD2
CASSRQQGSKNIQYF,TGCGCCAGCAGCCGCCAACAGGGGTCCAAAAACATTCAGTACTTC,TRBV4-1,TRBJ2-4,.,TRBD1
CASSPGTLYNEQFF,TGCGCCAGCAGCCCCGGGACACTCTACAATGAGCAGTTCTTC,TRBV5-1,TRBJ2-1,once,.